The clone carrying this T cell receptor (beta chain) was seen a handful of times. No antigen is known for it. The CDR3 runs to 16 residues. The V gene lost 3 bases and the J gene lost 6 bases, with 18 bases spanning the gap. In germline, CDR1 is SGHDT, CDR2 YYEEEE. The sample comes from a study of cytotoxic CD8 clonotypes in ibrutinib-treated CLL. Study-wide context: On average, each sample had hundreds of thousands of productive templates and about 89,000 productive rearrangements.

The planned depth of sequencing spanned 1 in 200,000 to 1 in 1 million T cells. Using immunoSEQ multiplex PCR, the repertoire was profiled, and TCRdb retains in-frame clones only, with some absent. Among roughly 220,000 clones listed, 70% were seen once. Study-wide findings and caveats: Clonotypes that were public were uncommon, and they contracted or stayed stable on treatment. Clonality correlated strongly with circulating CD8+ T cells and exceeded age-matched healthy donors at baseline.

The sample was PBMCs, taken after 12 months of ibrutinib treatment. The receptor was isolated from a human donor with chronic lymphocytic leukemia. The chain has TRBV5-6 and TRBJ1-4; maybe TRBD1 (6 bases). Written as DNA, the CDR3 is TGTGCCAGCAGCTACTCCACCGGGACAACATATGAAAAACTGTTTTTT. This codes for CASSYSTGTTYEKLFF.